The rows below give T cell receptor beta chains drawn from one sample of a study of graft-versus-host responses after intestinal transplantation. Measured with immunoSEQ multiplex PCR; TCRdb has only the in-frame clones, and not every one. The sample includes about 15,000 clones, around a third of them seen just once. The sequencing here drew on alloreactive CD8+ T cells from a mixed lymphocyte reaction culture, taken before intestinal transplant. The origin of the receptors is a human patient who received an intestinal transplant. Both conserved end residues are part of each CDR3. A D gene is named only where the DNA matches it firmly. Clone sizes are given selectively: once, few, many, or a class where the clone is expanded.

V gene	clone size	D gene	J gene	CDR3 protein	CDR3 DNA
TRBV5-1	-	-	TRBJ1-2	CASSSTPGPSGDYGYTF	TGCGCCAGCAGCTCCACCCCGGGACCCTCGGGAGACTATGGCTACACCTTC
TRBV27	few	-	TRBJ1-5	CASSLSGAQPQHF	TGTGCCAGCAGTTTATCGGGGGCACAGCCCCAGCATTTT
TRBV4-3	-	TRBD1	TRBJ1-4	CASSHGTGRNEKLFF	TGCGCCAGCAGCCACGGGACAGGGAGGAATGAAAAACTGTTTTTT
TRBV6-5	medium-sized	TRBD2	TRBJ2-7	CASRGLAVEQYF	TGTGCCAGCAGGGGACTAGCGGTCGAGCAGTACTTC
TRBV7-8	few	-	TRBJ2-7	CASSLGVLSYEQYF	TGTGCCAGCAGCTTAGGAGTGCTCTCCTACGAGCAGTACTTC
TRBV11-2	few	-	TRBJ2-1	CASSSIGTGDNEQFF	TGTGCCAGCAGCTCTATCGGAACGGGGGACAATGAGCAGTTCTTC
TRBV7-9	-	TRBD1	TRBJ1-1	CASSLVGTVDTEAFF	TGTGCCAGCAGCTTAGTCGGGACAGTAGACACTGAAGCTTTCTTT
TRBV7-8	-	-	TRBJ2-7	CASSLPGSPEQYF	TGTGCCAGCAGCTTACCCGGGTCCCCCGAGCAGTACTTC
TRBV2	once	-	TRBJ2-7	CATENQQGSYEQYF	TGTGCCACCGAAAATCAACAGGGATCCTACGAGCAGTACTTC
TRBV5-5	-	TRBD1	TRBJ1-2	CASSPDRGLGGYTF	TGTGCCAGCAGCCCCGACAGGGGGCTAGGGGGCTACACCTTC
TRBV7-2	few	-	TRBJ2-7	CASSGAIPTYEQYF	TGTGCCAGCAGCGGAGCGATCCCGACCTACGAGCAGTACTTC
TRBV7-9	-	-	TRBJ2-7	CASSLGGGRPLEQYF	TGTGCCAGCAGCTTAGGGGGGGGCCGACCGCTCGAGCAGTACTTC
TRBV7-6	-	TRBD2	TRBJ2-1	CASSSAGGSYNEQFF	TGTGCCAGCAGCTCTGCGGGGGGCTCCTACAATGAGCAGTTCTTC
TRBV7-9	-	-	TRBJ1-5	CASSDSGTSGPQHF	TGTGCCAGCAGCGACTCAGGGACATCGGGGCCCCAGCATTTT
TRBV11-2	few	TRBD2	TRBJ2-7	CASSQRGQTNFYEQYF	TGTGCCAGCAGCCAGCGGGGGCAGACGAACTTCTACGAGCAGTACTTC
TRBV29-1	-	-	TRBJ1-2	CSVEVPGKAYGYTF	TGCAGCGTTGAAGTCCCCGGGAAGGCCTATGGCTACACCTTC
TRBV6-5	medium-sized	-	TRBJ2-7	CASSPFSGAYEQYF	TGTGCCAGCAGTCCCTTCAGCGGAGCCTACGAGCAGTACTTC
TRBV7-9	few	TRBD1	TRBJ2-7	CASSSGQTSSPYEQYF	TGTGCCAGCAGCTCGGGACAGACCTCTTCCCCCTACGAGCAGTACTTC
TRBV11-2	few	TRBD1	TRBJ2-7	CASSPRDRPYEQYF	TGTGCCAGCAGCCCACGGGACAGGCCTTACGAGCAGTACTTC
TRBV11-2	-	-	TRBJ2-1	CASRASLNEQFF	TGTGCCAGCCGGGCTAGCCTCAATGAGCAGTTCTTC
TRBV5-4	-	-	TRBJ1-1	CASSALTGNTEAFF	TGTGCCAGCAGCGCATTAACAGGGAACACTGAAGCTTTCTTT
TRBV4-3	-	TRBD2	TRBJ2-7	CASSPGLAGGTYEQYF	TGCGCCAGCAGCCCGGGACTAGCGGGGGGGACCTACGAGCAGTACTTC